This T cell receptor beta chain was captured in a study of T cells in localized non-small cell lung cancer. Overall study findings and caveats: Uninvolved adjacent lung had higher T cell clonality than tumor and all other tissues.

Only a few counts were recorded for this clone. As yet, its antigen is unknown. V gave up 1 base and J gave up 12 bases; unmatched junction bases: 5. This CDR3 has 13 amino acids. Germline lookup yields CDR1 MNHGY and CDR2 SAAAGT. Produced via immunoSEQ multiplex PCR; TCRdb's table is partial and in-frame only. This table holds over a thousand clones, about 25% found once. This chain connects TRBV6-8 to TRBJ1-4; 7 bases are a match to TRBD1. This specimen was normal lung tissue next to the tumor, taken before any cancer treatment. This TCR came from an older male donor with stage II lung adenocarcinoma. The CDR3: CASSYFTGEELFF. In nucleotides, the CDR3 is TGTGCCAGCAGTTACTTTACAGGGGAAGAACTGTTTTTT.